The 17 T cell receptor beta chains below were found in one sample sequenced in a study of blood T cell repertoires in COVID-19. Data came from immunoSEQ multiplex PCR; TCRdb stores just in-frame clones and leaves some out. Here the sample spans over 200,000 clones, 88% being singletons. The sample comprised peripheral blood. The receptor set was obtained from an older woman with acute or convalescent COVID-19.

The rearrangement uses TRBV9 and TRBJ2-2; 11 bases match TRBD2. The CDR3 consists of 18 residues. The V segment lost 0 bases and the J segment 6 bases; nucleotides outside the gene matches: 10. The germline gives CDR1 SGDLS, CDR2 YYNGEE. The CDR3: CASSVGGLAGRGSGELFF. CDR3 DNA: TGTGCCAGCAGCGTAGGAGGACTAGCGGGCCGAGGGTCCGGGGAGCTGTTTTTT.

The chain recombines TRBV7-7 with TRBJ1-4; no clear D gene. The CDR3 has 14 amino acids. From germline, CDR1 is SSHAT and CDR2 FNYEAQ (reference sequence). Trimming took 5 bases from V and 8 from J, leaving 15 bases between them. CDR3: CASSPTTLHEKLFF. The CDR3 DNA is TGTGCCAGCAGCCCAACTACCCTCCACGAAAAACTGTTTTTT.

The chain carries TRBV6-5 and TRBJ2-7; possible D gene TRBD1, 5 bases. Trimming removed 11 bases from V and 7 bases from J, with 15 bases in between. The CDR3 sequence is 11 residues long. The germline V gene encodes CDR1 MNHEY and CDR2 SVGAGI. The CDR3 nucleotides are TGTGCCGGAAGGGGTGAAGGGGAGCAGTACTTC. It specifies CAGRGEGEQYF.

The CDR3 DNA is TGTGCCAGCTATAGGGGGACCGGCTACACCTTC. It encodes CASYRGTGYTF. V usage is TRBV6-6 and J usage is TRBJ1-2; D may be TRBD1 (6 bases). The germline V gene has CDR1 MNHNY and CDR2 SVGAGI (reference sequence). V gave up 8 bases and J gave up 8 bases, with 12 bases separating them. The CDR3 consists of 11 residues.

The chain couples TRBV4-2 to TRBJ2-7; D may be TRBD1 (7 bases). The CDR3 is made up of 15 amino acids. Per the germline V gene, CDR1 is LGHNA and CDR2 is YNFKEQ. V shed 0 bases and J shed 3 bases, with 12 bases lying between them. The CDR3 sequence: CASSQDPGGLYEQYF. The CDR3 nucleotides read TGTGCCAGCAGCCAAGACCCAGGGGGGCTCTACGAGCAGTACTTC.

On this clone itself: One end of the junction is discordant with germline, which a read error may explain. The V call is TRBV2, the J call TRBJ2-7; 8 bases match TRBD1. The CDR3 spans 14 residues. Germline V CDR1 and CDR2: SNHLY, FYNNEI. CDR3 DNA sequence: TGTGCCAGCAGTCTTGCAGGACAGGGCAATAGGCGGGGATTC. Translating gives CASSLAGQGNRRGF.

The chain combines TRBV27 with TRBJ1-2, with D maybe TRBD1 (6 bases). The CDR3 runs 14 residues. Between the trimmed V and J ends, which lost 3 bases and 7 bases, there was a span of 15 bases. CDR1 MNHEY and CDR2 SMNVEV come from the germline V gene (reference sequence). CDR3 DNA: TGTGCCAGCAGTTTGTGGCAGGGGAAGGGTGGCTACACCTTC. This gives the protein CASSLWQGKGGYTF.

The chain couples TRBV30 to TRBJ1-5; D not resolved. In germline, CDR1 is GTSNPN, CDR2 SVGIG (reference sequence). The germline V and J ends were trimmed by 0 bases and 7 bases, with 13 bases remaining between them. This CDR3 is 14 amino acids long. The CDR3 bases are TGTGCCTGGAGTGTACCAAACTTACCACAGCCCCAGCATTTT. This sequence encodes CAWSVPNLPQPQHF.

J is TRBJ1-2 and V is TRBV4-1; 7 nucleotides match TRBD1. In germline, CDR1 is MGHRA, CDR2 YSYEKL. V dropped 1 base and J dropped 2; count of bases not matched to a gene: 4. This CDR3 has 15 amino acids. CDR3 region: CASSQVKQGNYGYTF. The DNA for the CDR3 is TGCGCCAGCAGCCAAGTGAAACAGGGGAACTATGGCTACACCTTC.

The DNA for the CDR3 is TGTGCTAGTGGTTTGGCCCTGGGAGGGCTGGGGGATCAGCCCCAGCATTTT. It encodes CASGLALGGLGDQPQHF. The genes are TRBV12-5 and TRBJ1-5, with D tentatively TRBD1 (5 bases). The CDR3 runs to 17 residues. The V gene's germline CDR1 is LGHNT and CDR2 FRNRAP. V lost 1 base, J lost 5 bases, and 18 bases lay in between. The full variable domain, completed using reference TRBV12-5 and TRBJ1-5, is DARVTQTPRHKVTEMGQEVTMRCQPILGHNTVFWYRQTMMQGLELLAYFRNRAPLDDSGMPKDRFSAEMPDATLATLKIQPSEPRDSAVYFCASGLALGGLGDQPQHFGDGTRLSIL.

The V call is TRBV12-3 or TRBV12-4, the J call TRBJ1-2, with D hard to call. The CDR3 loop spans 12 amino acids. Trimming pared 5 bases from V and 8 bases from J, leaving 12 bases between. The chain's CDR3 is CASSPRGGGYTF. The CDR3 DNA follows: TGTGCCAGCAGTCCTCGAGGTGGGGGCTACACCTTC.

This chain joins TRBV6-1 and TRBJ1-1, with unresolved D. Trimming left V 2 bases short and J 5 bases short, with 3 bases between. This CDR3 is built from 11 residues. Germline-derived CDR1 and CDR2 are MNHNS and SASEGT. CDR3 sequence reads: CASSEPTEAFF. The CDR3 nucleotides read TGTGCCAGCAGTGAACCAACTGAAGCTTTCTTT.

The J gene is TRBJ1-4, the V gene TRBV9; D is possibly TRBD1 (6 bases). Germline V gives CDR1 SGDLS, CDR2 YYNGEE. The V gene lost 4 bases and the J gene lost 3 bases, with 16 bases spanning the gap. CDR3 length equals 16 residues. The CDR3 here is CASSPESRGSNEKLFF. The CDR3, as DNA: TGTGCCAGCAGCCCCGAGTCCAGGGGATCTAATGAAAAACTGTTTTTT.

J is TRBJ2-7 and V is TRBV7-8, with TRBD2 matching over 10 bases. CDR1 is SGHVS and CDR2 is FQNEAQ in the germline V gene. This CDR3 has 15 residues. J was trimmed by 1 base and V by 5 bases; bases with no gene match: 5. The CDR3 region has the DNA TGTGCCAGCAGCCTTAGCGGGGGGAATTCCTACGAGCAGTACTTC. Its translation is CASSLSGGNSYEQYF.

V usage is TRBV27 and J usage is TRBJ2-7, with D unclear. This CDR3 comprises 14 residues. The germline gives CDR1 MNHEY, CDR2 SMNVEV (reference sequence). The V gene lost 8 bases and the J gene lost 0 bases, with 14 bases spanning the gap. CDR3 in DNA: TGTGCCAGCCGCCTAGTGGGTGGCTCCTACGAGCAGTACTTC. Translated, it gives CASRLVGGSYEQYF.

The rearrangement joins TRBV4-1 to TRBJ2-1; D possibly corresponds to TRBD2 (7 bases). The germline gives CDR1 MGHRA, CDR2 YSYEKL. The CDR3 sequence is 17 residues long. Trimming stripped 3 bases from V and 4 bases from J, with 19 bases between. CDR3 nucleotides: TGCGCCAGCAGCCAGAGCTCGGGGGGCCCCAGATACAATGAGCAGTTCTTC. This encodes CASSQSSGGPRYNEQFF.

The V and J genes are TRBV29-1 and TRBJ2-1, with TRBD1 matching 9 bases. This CDR3 is 14 amino acids long. Losses at the gene ends were 7 bases for V and 5 bases for J; bases not matched to a gene: 9. Looked up from germline, CDR1 is SQVTM and CDR2 is ANQGSEA. The CDR3 region has the DNA TGCAGCGGCCGAGGGACAGGGAGAGACAATGAGCAGTTCTTC. Translation: CSGRGTGRDNEQFF.